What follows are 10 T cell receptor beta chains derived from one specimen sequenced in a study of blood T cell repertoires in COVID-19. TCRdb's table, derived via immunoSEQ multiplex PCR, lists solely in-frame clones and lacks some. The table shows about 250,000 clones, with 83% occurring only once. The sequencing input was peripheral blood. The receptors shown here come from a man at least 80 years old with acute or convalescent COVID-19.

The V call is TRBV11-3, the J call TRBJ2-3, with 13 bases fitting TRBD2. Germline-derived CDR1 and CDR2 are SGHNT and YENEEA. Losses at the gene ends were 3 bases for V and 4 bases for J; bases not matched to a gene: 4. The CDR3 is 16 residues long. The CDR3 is CASSLGTSGVADTQYF. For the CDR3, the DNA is TGTGCCAGCAGCTTGGGGACTAGCGGGGTTGCAGATACGCAGTATTTT.

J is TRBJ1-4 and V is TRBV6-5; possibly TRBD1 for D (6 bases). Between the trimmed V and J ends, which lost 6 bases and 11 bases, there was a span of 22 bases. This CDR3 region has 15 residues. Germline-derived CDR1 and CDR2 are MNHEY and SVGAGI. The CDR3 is CASRITGPSGWKLFF. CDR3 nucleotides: TGTGCCAGCAGAATTACAGGGCCGAGTGGGTGGAAACTGTTTTTT.

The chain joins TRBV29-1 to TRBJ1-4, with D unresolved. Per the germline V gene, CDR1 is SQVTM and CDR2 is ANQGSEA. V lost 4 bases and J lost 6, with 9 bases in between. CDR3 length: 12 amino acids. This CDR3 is CSVVRGDEKLFF. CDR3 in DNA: TGCAGCGTTGTTCGGGGTGATGAAAAACTGTTTTTT. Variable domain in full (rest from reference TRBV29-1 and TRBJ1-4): SAVISQKPSRDICQRGTSLTIQCQVDSQVTMMFWYRQQPGQSLTLIATANQGSEATYESGFVIDKFPISRPNLTFSTLTVSNMSPEDSSIYLCSVVRGDEKLFFGSGTQLSVL.

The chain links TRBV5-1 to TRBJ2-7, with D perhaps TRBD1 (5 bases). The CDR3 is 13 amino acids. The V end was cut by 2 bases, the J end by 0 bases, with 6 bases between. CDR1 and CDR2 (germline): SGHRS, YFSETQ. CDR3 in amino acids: CASSFDSSYEQYF. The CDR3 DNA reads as TGCGCCAGCAGCTTTGACAGCTCCTACGAGCAGTACTTC. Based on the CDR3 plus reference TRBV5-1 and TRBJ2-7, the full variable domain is KAGVTQTPRYLIKTRGQQVTLSCSPISGHRSVSWYQQTPGQGLQFLFEYFSETQRNKGNFPGRFSGRQFSNSRSEMNVSTLELGDSALYLCASSFDSSYEQYFGPGTRLTVT.

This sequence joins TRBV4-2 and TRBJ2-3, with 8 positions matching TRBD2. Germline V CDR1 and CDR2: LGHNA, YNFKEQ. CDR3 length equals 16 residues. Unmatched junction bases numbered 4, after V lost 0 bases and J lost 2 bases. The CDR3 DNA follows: TGTGCCAGCAGCCAAGAACTAGCGGCGAACACAGATACGCAGTATTTT. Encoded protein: CASSQELAANTDTQYF.

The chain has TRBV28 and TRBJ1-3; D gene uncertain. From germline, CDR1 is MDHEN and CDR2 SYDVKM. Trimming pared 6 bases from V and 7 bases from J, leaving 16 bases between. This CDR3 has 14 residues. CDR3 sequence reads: CASSPSEGLNTIYF. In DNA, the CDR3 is TGTGCCAGCAGCCCAAGCGAGGGATTGAACACCATATATTTT.

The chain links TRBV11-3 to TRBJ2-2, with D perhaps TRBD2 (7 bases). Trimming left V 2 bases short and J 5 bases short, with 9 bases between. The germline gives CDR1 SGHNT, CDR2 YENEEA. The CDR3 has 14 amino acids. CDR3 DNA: TGTGCCAGCAGCTTACGGGGGGCAACCGGGGAGCTGTTTTTT. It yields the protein CASSLRGATGELFF.

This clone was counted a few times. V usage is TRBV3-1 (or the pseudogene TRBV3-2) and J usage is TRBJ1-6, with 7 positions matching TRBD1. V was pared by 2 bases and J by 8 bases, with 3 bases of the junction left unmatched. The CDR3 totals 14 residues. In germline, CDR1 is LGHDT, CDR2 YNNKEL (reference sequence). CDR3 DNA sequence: TGTGCCAGCAGCCAACAGGGGGGCCATTCACCCCTCCACTTT. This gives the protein CASSQQGGHSPLHF.

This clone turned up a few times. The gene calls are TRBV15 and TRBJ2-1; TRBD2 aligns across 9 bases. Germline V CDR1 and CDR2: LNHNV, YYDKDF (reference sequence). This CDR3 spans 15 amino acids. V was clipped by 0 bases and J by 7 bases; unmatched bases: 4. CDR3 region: CATSRDGLAGNEQFF. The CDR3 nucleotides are TGTGCCACCAGCAGAGATGGGCTAGCGGGAAATGAGCAGTTCTTC.

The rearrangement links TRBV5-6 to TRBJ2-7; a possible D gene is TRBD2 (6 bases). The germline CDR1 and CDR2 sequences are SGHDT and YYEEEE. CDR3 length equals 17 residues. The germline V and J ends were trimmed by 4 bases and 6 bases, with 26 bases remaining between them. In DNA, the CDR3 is TGTGCCAGCAGCGGGCGGCTAACTAGCCCCCTCCCGCGCGAGCAGTACTTC. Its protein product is CASSGRLTSPLPREQYF.